Below are 24 T cell receptor beta chains sequenced from a single sample in a study of post-analysis software for immune sequencing data. No antigen has been assigned to these receptors. Included in the TCR beta cDNA libraries were unique molecular identifiers. TCRdb re-called the PCR reads with MiXCR, one entry per CDR3 protein. The profile covers about 820,000 distinct CDR3 sequences, with roughly 50% appearing a single time and 4.6% taken by the ten largest. Notes on the study in general: TRBV segments more frequent in patients than in controls numbered about five and included TRBV5-6, TRBV5-1 and TRBV20-1.

Sequencing was performed on blood. These receptor sequences come from a girl under 18 with multiple sclerosis.

This clonotype was detected only a few times. The chain couples TRBV5-1 to TRBJ2-7; 8 positions match TRBD1. Germline-derived CDR1 and CDR2 are SGHRS and YFSETQ. The J segment lost 1 base and the V segment lost 4 bases, leaving 4 bases of the junction unmatched. The CDR3 contains 14 residues. Written as DNA, the CDR3 is TGCGCCAGCAGCCACGGGGACAGGTCCTACGAGCAGTACTTC. Translated: CASSHGDRSYEQYF.

The rearrangement uses TRBV20-1 and TRBJ2-3; D assignment may be TRBD1 or TRBD2 (5 bases each). V lost 4 bases and J lost 6, with 20 bases in between. The CDR3 runs to 15 residues. Per the germline V gene, CDR1 is DFQATT and CDR2 is SNEGSKA (reference sequence). In DNA, the CDR3 is TGCAGTGCTACCATCGACGCGACATGGGGGGATACGCAGTATTTT. Translation: CSATIDATWGDTQYF.

This chain links TRBV3-1 with TRBJ2-4; 10 bases align to TRBD2. CDR3 length: 16 amino acids. CDR1 and CDR2 (germline): LGHDT, YNNKEL (reference sequence). V was clipped by 5 bases and J by 0 bases; unmatched bases: 4. CDR3 region: CASSDLAGVAKNIQYF. In DNA form, the CDR3 reads TGTGCCAGCAGCGACCTAGCGGGGGTAGCCAAAAACATTCAGTACTTC.

This clonotype was observed a few times. This rearrangement joins TRBV5-5 to TRBJ1-2, with D possibly being TRBD1 (5 bases). Trimming removed 7 bases at V and 6 bases at J, with 25 bases between. Looked up from germline, CDR1 is SGHKS and CDR2 is YYEKEE (reference sequence). This CDR3 region has 16 residues. This CDR3 reads CASGGGAGSYSDGYTF. CDR3 DNA: TGTGCCAGCGGCGGAGGGGCAGGGAGCTATTCGGATGGCTACACCTTC.

The V and J genes are TRBV29-1 and TRBJ2-3; 8 bases match TRBD1. The ends lost 3 bases at V and 4 bases at J; junction bases unmatched: 9. The CDR3 extends over 15 amino acids. The germline V gene encodes CDR1 SQVTM and CDR2 ANQGSEA. The CDR3 DNA reads as TGCAGCGTTGAGGGGCGACAGGGGAGAGCAGATACGCAGTATTTT. It yields the protein CSVEGRQGRADTQYF.

The CDR3 DNA reads TGCAGTGCTAGGGAAAGCGGGGAGAGCTCCTACAATGAGCAGTTCTTC. Encoded protein: CSARESGESSYNEQFF. The J gene is TRBJ2-1, the V gene TRBV20-1; 7 nucleotides line up with TRBD2. The CDR3 loop spans 16 amino acids. Looked up from germline, CDR1 is DFQATT and CDR2 is SNEGSKA (reference sequence). V gave up 3 bases and J gave up 0 bases; unmatched junction bases: 8.

CDR3 region: CASSYSRDLNGYTF. The CDR3 DNA is TGTGCCAGCAGTTACTCTCGGGACTTAAATGGCTACACCTTC. The rearrangement links TRBV6-5 to TRBJ1-2; TRBD1 might be the D (5 bases). Trimming pared 0 bases from V and 6 bases from J, leaving 11 bases between. The germline V gene encodes CDR1 MNHEY and CDR2 SVGAGI. This CDR3 is built from 14 residues.

V usage is TRBV29-1 and J usage is TRBJ2-5; D perhaps matches TRBD2 (5 bases). The CDR3 loop spans 12 amino acids. V shed 6 bases and J shed 1 base, with 9 bases lying between them. Per the germline V gene, CDR1 is SQVTM and CDR2 is ANQGSEA. The CDR3 DNA follows: TGCAGCGTGAGGGCAGGCCAAGAGACCCAGTACTTC. It is translated as CSVRAGQETQYF.

The chain recombines TRBV10-3 with TRBJ1-2; TRBD1 might be the D (5 bases). The CDR3 consists of 14 residues. V gave up 3 bases and J gave up 5 bases, with 13 bases separating them. Germline V gene lookup returns CDR1 ENHRY and CDR2 SYGVKD. CDR3 DNA: TGTGCCATCAGTGACTTGGGGGTAGGGTATGGCTACACCTTC. Translated, it gives CAISDLGVGYGYTF.

The gene calls are TRBV6-6 and TRBJ2-7; D perhaps matches TRBD2 (6 bases). CDR1 is MNHNY and CDR2 is SVGAGI in the germline V gene (reference sequence). Trimming left V 7 bases short and J 7 bases short, with 20 bases between. CDR3 length: 14 amino acids. In DNA, the CDR3 is TGTGCCAGCATCCCCGGGCGGGGAATGTGGGAGCAGTACTTC. Translating gives CASIPGRGMWEQYF.

The count of this clonotype is one. The V call is TRBV29-1, the J call TRBJ2-5; D is perhaps TRBD1 (6 bases). Germline V CDR1 and CDR2: SQVTM, ANQGSEA. This CDR3 region has 11 residues. The germline V and J ends were trimmed by 5 bases and 4 bases, with 8 bases remaining between them. CDR3 sequence reads: CSVQGLETQYF. CDR3 bases: TGCAGCGTTCAGGGGCTAGAGACCCAGTACTTC.

The chain combines TRBV7-9 with TRBJ2-1, with 7 bases lining up with TRBD1. The CDR3 loop spans 14 amino acids. Germline loops: CDR1 SEHNR, CDR2 FQNEAQ (reference sequence). V dropped 5 bases and J dropped 6; count of bases not matched to a gene: 7. CDR3 sequence reads: CASSPPGQINEQFF. CDR3 nucleotide sequence: TGTGCCAGCAGCCCGCCGGGACAGATCAATGAGCAGTTCTTC.

The CDR3 coding sequence is TGTGCCACCAGCAGAGATACAGGGGGCCGGGAGACCCAGTACTTC. Residues: CATSRDTGGRETQYF. The chain uses TRBV15 and TRBJ2-5; 9 bases align to TRBD1. Trimming at V came to 0 bases and at J to 5 bases, leaving 4 bases not matched to a gene. This CDR3 has 15 amino acids. Germline V gene sequence: CDR1 LNHNV, CDR2 YYDKDF (reference sequence).

The chain recombines TRBV12-3 or TRBV12-4 with TRBJ2-3, with TRBD2 matching 11 bases. V lost 9 bases, J lost 4 bases, and 6 bases stayed unmatched. The CDR3 totals 14 residues. CDR3 amino acids: CASLSGGAADTQYF. CDR3 in DNA: TGTGCCAGTCTTAGCGGGGGGGCCGCAGATACGCAGTATTTT.

This chain joins TRBV5-4 and TRBJ2-5; no reliable D call. Germline CDR1 is SGHNT and CDR2 is YYREEE (reference sequence). The CDR3 consists of 13 residues. V was shortened by 3 bases and J by 5 bases, with 11 bases between the two germline ends. The CDR3 is CASSSPPGETQYF. CDR3 nucleotide sequence: TGTGCCAGCAGCTCCCCCCCTGGGGAGACCCAGTACTTC. The variable domain in full, completed from reference TRBV5-4 and TRBJ2-5, reads ETGVTQSPTHLIKTRGQQVTLRCSSQSGHNTVSWYQQALGQGPQFIFQYYREEENGRGNFPPRFSGLQFPNYSSELNVNALELDDSALYLCASSSPPGETQYFGPGTRLLVL.

V gene TRBV20-1 combines with J gene TRBJ1-2, with 7 bases aligning to TRBD1. After removal of 3 bases from V and 8 bases from J, the junction contained 9 bases not matched to a gene. CDR1 is DFQATT, CDR2 SNEGSKA, per germline (reference sequence). The CDR3 spans 13 residues. The CDR3 loop reads CSASVRGIGGYTF. CDR3 nucleotide sequence: TGCAGTGCTAGTGTCAGGGGGATAGGAGGCTACACCTTC.

The V gene is TRBV20-1, the J gene TRBJ2-1; 10 nucleotides line up with TRBD2. In germline, CDR1 is DFQATT, CDR2 SNEGSKA (reference sequence). Trimming took 6 bases from V and 3 from J; bases not matched to a gene: 8. CDR3 length: 15 amino acids. The CDR3 nucleotides read TGCAGTGCCAACAGCGGGACTAGCGACTACAATGAGCAGTTCTTC. Its translation: CSANSGTSDYNEQFF.

The rearrangement joins TRBV5-1 to TRBJ2-5; D is undetermined. The length of the CDR3 is 13 residues. Germline assignment: CDR1 SGHRS and CDR2 YFSETQ. Deletions cut 5 bases from V and 4 bases from J, with 12 bases between. The CDR3 spells CASSGVVGETQYF. The CDR3 DNA is TGCGCCAGCAGTGGGGTGGTAGGAGAGACCCAGTACTTC.

J is TRBJ2-7 and V is TRBV24-1; TRBD1 or TRBD2 may be the D gene (6 bases each). Germline CDR1 and CDR2: KGHDR and SFDVKD. CDR3 length equals 15 residues. With 3 bases removed from V and 3 bases from J, the gap between germline ends came to 14 bases. This chain's CDR3 is CATSDGRGPDYEQYF. The CDR3 DNA sequence: TGTGCCACCAGTGATGGCCGGGGGCCTGACTACGAGCAGTACTTC.

The V and J genes are TRBV7-9 and TRBJ1-1; maybe TRBD1 (5 bases). The V end lost 0 bases, the J end lost 10 bases, and 21 bases lay between the germline ends. The CDR3 contains 16 residues. Germline CDR1 SEHNR, CDR2 FQNEAQ (reference sequence). The CDR3 loop reads CASSLAKGRGVIGAFF. In DNA form, the CDR3 reads TGTGCCAGCAGCTTAGCGAAGGGGAGAGGAGTAATCGGAGCTTTCTTT.

As for this clonotype: A read error is possible here, since a much larger clone lies one base away. This chain uses TRBV7-3 with TRBJ1-1, with TRBD1 matching 8 bases. The CDR3 covers 15 residues. Germline assignment: CDR1 SGHTA and CDR2 FQGTGA. CDR3 sequence reads: CTSSLYGTGNTEAFF. Here the CDR3 DNA reads TGTACCAGCAGCTTATACGGGACAGGGAACACTGAAGCTTTCTTT.

This chain joins TRBV5-1 and TRBJ2-7; 9 bases match TRBD1. The CDR3 spans 15 residues. Losses at the gene ends were 0 bases for V and 3 bases for J; bases not matched to a gene: 4. Per the germline V gene, CDR1 is SGHRS and CDR2 is YFSETQ. The CDR3 loop is CASSLDRGQYYEQYF. CDR3 DNA: TGCGCCAGCAGCTTGGACAGGGGGCAATACTACGAGCAGTACTTC. Full variable domain (rest looked up from reference TRBV5-1 and TRBJ2-7): KAGVTQTPRYLIKTRGQQVTLSCSPISGHRSVSWYQQTPGQGLQFLFEYFSETQRNKGNFPGRFSGRQFSNSRSEMNVSTLELGDSALYLCASSLDRGQYYEQYFGPGTRLTVT.

The V gene is TRBV20-1, the J gene TRBJ2-5; D is uncertain. There are 12 residues in the CDR3. V lost 3 bases to trimming and J lost 4 bases, with 9 bases between them. Germline V gene data show CDR1 as DFQATT and CDR2 as SNEGSKA (reference sequence). DNA of the CDR3: TGCAGTGCTAGTCGGAGAGGAGAGACCCAGTACTTC. This codes for CSASRRGETQYF.

The gene calls are TRBV9 and TRBJ1-5; D is unclear. Trimming took off 4 bases at V and 4 bases at J, with 12 bases between the two ends. The CDR3 sequence is 14 residues long. Germline V gene lookup returns CDR1 SGDLS and CDR2 YYNGEE. The CDR3 coding sequence is TGTGCCAGCAGCCCGTCGTCCGAAAATCAGCCCCAGCATTTT. It codes for CASSPSSENQPQHF.